This TCR beta chain came from a study of cytomegalovirus exposure and HLA in healthy donors. PCR employed 60 Vbeta and 13 Jbeta primers. In the original analysis: The count from a later analysis was 60 million to 85 million unique TCR beta chains, about 10 million of them shared. The table came from immunoSEQ multiplex PCR; TCRdb's copy has only in-frame clones and leaves some out. Clone size and V and J calls were adopted from that table, with D and trimming inferred from the DNA. The sample has approximately 190,000 clones; around 87% are singletons. The V and J ends lost 5 bases and 1 base, in that order; junction bases with no gene match: 4. Germline V gene lookup returns CDR1 LGHNT and CDR2 FRNRAP. The CDR3 is 15 amino acids.

This receptor was taken from a man in his thirties or forties in good health and CMV-seronegative. Sequenced sample: PBMCs. V is TRBV12-5 and J is TRBJ2-2; 7 positions agree with TRBD1. The CDR3 DNA is TGTGCTAGTGGTCCCGGGACAGTGAACACCGGGGAGCTGTTTTTT. Its translation: CASGPGTVNTGELFF.